This T cell receptor beta chain was sequenced in a study of cytomegalovirus exposure and HLA in healthy donors. PCR employed 60 Vbeta and 13 Jbeta primers. Per the study methods: Approximately 11 million shared chains were among the 80 million or so unique TCR beta chains that a later analysis counted. Profiled with immunoSEQ multiplex PCR; TCRdb holds only in-frame clones, not every one. That table furnishes V, J and clone size, whereas the DNA furnished D and trimming. The data show roughly 150,000 clones, with about 85% seen just once and approximately 1.3% held by the top ten. Whole-study results and caveats: Most TCR sequences showed up rarely, but some public TCRs showed up in many donors.

About this clone: Its cognate antigen is unknown.

Sequenced material: PBMCs. The receptor was derived from a man in his fifties in good health and CMV-seropositive.

The CDR3: CATSRDPRLAGRSYNEQFF. In DNA, the CDR3 is TGTGCCACCAGCAGAGACCCCCGACTAGCGGGAAGATCCTACAATGAGCAGTTCTTC. The gene calls are TRBV15 and TRBJ2-1; 11 bases map to TRBD2. V lost 0 bases to trimming and J lost 1 base; unmatched junction nucleotides: 8. The germline CDR1 and CDR2 sequences are LNHNV and YYDKDF (reference sequence). The CDR3 spans 19 residues. The full variable domain, in which reference TRBV15 and TRBJ2-1 provide the parts outside the CDR3, is DAMVIQNPRYQVTQFGKPVTLSCSQTLNHNVMYWYQQKSSQAPKLLFHYYDKDFNNEADTPDNFQSRRPNTSFCFLDIRSPGLGDTAMYLCATSRDPRLAGRSYNEQFFGPGTRLTVL.